This TCR beta chain was captured by sequencing in a study of technical replicates of blood from a few donors. This table comes from immunoSEQ multiplex PCR, and its TCRdb copy is limited to in-frame clones, with some not included. This sample has about 74,000 clones, with around 93% found just once. The sample comprised T cells isolated from PBMCs. The sequence came from a human donor in good health.

The CDR3 DNA follows: TGCGCCAGCAGCCACCAGATAGACTCGTACTACGAGCAGTACTTC. As protein: CASSHQIDSYYEQYF. The chain has TRBV4-1 and TRBJ2-7; unclear D gene. The CDR3 has 15 residues. The V end was cut by 3 bases, the J end by 3 bases, with 15 bases between. Germline V CDR1 and CDR2: MGHRA, YSYEKL.